Below are 26 T cell receptor beta chains sequenced from a single sample in a study of blood T cell repertoires in COVID-19. The repertoire was sequenced with immunoSEQ multiplex PCR; TCRdb's copy has only in-frame clones and lacks some. The sample gives 200,000 to 250,000 clones, roughly 85% of which show up once; more than 2% is in the top ten. The sample taken for sequencing was peripheral blood. The origin of the receptors is a woman in her 70s with COVID-19, enrolled during active disease.

The rearrangement links TRBV3-1 (or the pseudogene TRBV3-2) to TRBJ1-6, with TRBD1 as a possible D gene (5 bases). The ends were cut back, 4 bases at V and 0 bases at J, with 13 bases in the middle. The CDR3 loop spans 17 amino acids. CDR1 LGHDT and CDR2 YNNKEL come from the germline V gene (reference sequence). DNA for the CDR3: TGTGCCAGCAGCCCGTTGAGGAGGGGCTCCTATAATTCACCCCTCCACTTT. This gives the protein CASSPLRRGSYNSPLHF.

The V gene is TRBV11-2, the J gene TRBJ1-6; D is possibly TRBD1 (5 bases). V gave up 0 bases and J gave up 6 bases, with 9 bases separating them. CDR3 length: 15 amino acids. Germline lookup yields CDR1 SGHAT and CDR2 FQNNGV. The CDR3 region has the DNA TGTGCCAGCAGCTTAGACGGGACTCCTAATTCACCCCTCCACTTT. This encodes CASSLDGTPNSPLHF.

The chain has TRBV6-5 and TRBJ2-1, with D possibly TRBD2 on 6 matching bases. V dropped 3 bases and J dropped 10 bases, with 7 bases sitting between them. The V gene's germline CDR1 is MNHEY and CDR2 SVGAGI. The CDR3 runs to 11 residues. In nucleotides, the CDR3 is TGTGCCAGCAGTTATCTAGCGGAGCAGTTCTTC. Translation: CASSYLAEQFF.

The chain links TRBV12-3 or TRBV12-4 to TRBJ1-3; 7 nucleotides agree with TRBD1. Trimming at V came to 10 bases and at J to 1 base, leaving 4 bases not matched to a gene. The CDR3 spans 13 residues. The CDR3 is CAIDRVSGNTIYF. CDR3 DNA: TGTGCCATAGACAGGGTTTCTGGAAACACCATATATTTT.

The V call is TRBV11-1, the J call TRBJ2-5; 8 positions agree with TRBD2. Trimming cost V 1 base and J 2 bases; bases outside gene matches: 3. From germline, CDR1 is SGHAT and CDR2 FQDESV (reference sequence). CDR3 length equals 15 residues. The CDR3 reads CASSLGTSPQETQYF. The CDR3 DNA sequence: TGTGCCAGCAGCTTAGGGACTAGCCCTCAAGAGACCCAGTACTTC.

The gene calls are TRBV4-3 and TRBJ2-3; 7 bases are shared with TRBD1. In germline, CDR1 is LGHNA, CDR2 YSLEER. V lost 3 bases, J lost 2 bases, and 5 bases stayed unmatched. The CDR3 consists of 15 residues. The CDR3 bases are TGCGCCAGCAGCCAGGCCGGGACAGTCACAGATACGCAGTATTTT. It encodes CASSQAGTVTDTQYF.

The V gene is TRBV20-1, the J gene TRBJ1-2; D gene ambiguous. This CDR3 has 11 amino acids. CDR1 and CDR2 (germline): DFQATT, SNEGSKA (reference sequence). The V and J ends lost 2 bases and 8 bases respectively, with 9 bases between them. In DNA form, the CDR3 reads TGCAGTGCTAGATTTCGTGAGGGCTACACCTTC. Its translation is CSARFREGYTF.

V usage is TRBV11-3 and J usage is TRBJ2-7, with D possibly being TRBD2 (5 bases). V was clipped by 2 bases and J by 1 base, with 6 bases between them. Germline-derived CDR1 and CDR2 are SGHNT and YENEEA. This CDR3 has 13 amino acids. CDR3 sequence reads: CASSLSGSYEQYF. DNA for the CDR3: TGTGCCAGCAGCTTATCGGGGTCCTACGAGCAGTACTTC.

The CDR3 reads CASSLTLNSETQYF. In DNA form, the CDR3 reads TGTGCCAGCAGCTTAACTCTTAATAGTGAGACCCAGTACTTC. The chain employs TRBV7-3 and TRBJ2-5; D unresolved. Germline values: CDR1 SGHTA, CDR2 FQGTGA. The ends were cut back, 0 bases at V and 5 bases at J, with 10 bases in the middle. This CDR3 is 14 amino acids long.

DNA for the CDR3: TGCAGCGTTGGCTCCACGGGGAGTACTTCTGGAAACACCATATATTTT. This gives the protein CSVGSTGSTSGNTIYF. This sequence joins TRBV29-1 and TRBJ1-3, with D uncertain. CDR3 length: 16 residues. V lost 4 bases and J 1 base, leaving 17 bases between the germline ends. Germline-derived CDR1 and CDR2 are SQVTM and ANQGSEA.

CDR3 nucleotides: TGTGCCAGCAGCTGGTCAGGGGAGGGTAACTATGGCTACACCTTC. Protein sequence: CASSWSGEGNYGYTF. The V and J genes are TRBV7-2 and TRBJ1-2; a weak D match, TRBD1 (6 bases). Trimming cost V 4 bases and J 1 base, with 13 bases left between them. The CDR3 loop spans 15 amino acids. Germline CDR1 and CDR2: SGHTA and FQGNSA.

The chain couples TRBV7-2 to TRBJ1-2; D gene ambiguous. Trimming left V 7 bases short and J 5 bases short, with 20 bases between. This CDR3 is 15 amino acids long. Germline CDR1 reads SGHTA; CDR2 reads FQGNSA. The CDR3 DNA reads as TGTGCCAGCACCCCCCTTTCGACTATAGAGTATGGCTACACCTTC. Translation gives CASTPLSTIEYGYTF.

The chain combines TRBV19 with TRBJ1-2; D unresolved. The V end was cut by 6 bases, the J end by 4 bases, with 24 bases between. Germline V gene lookup returns CDR1 LNHDA and CDR2 SQIVND (reference sequence). The CDR3 has 17 residues. This chain's CDR3 is CASRETGMNTIGYGYTF. The CDR3 DNA follows: TGTGCCAGTAGGGAAACCGGGATGAATACTATTGGCTATGGCTACACCTTC.

The chain joins TRBV4-2 to TRBJ1-2, with TRBD1 matching over 10 bases. The J segment lost 4 bases and the V segment lost 5 bases, leaving 19 bases of the junction unmatched. CDR1 is LGHNA, CDR2 YNFKEQ, per germline. The CDR3 covers 19 residues. The CDR3 coding sequence is TGTGCCAGCAGCGATCCGGGACAGGGGATTCCTAGTGTTAGCTATGGCTACACCTTC. This sequence encodes CASSDPGQGIPSVSYGYTF.

The rearrangement joins TRBV11-2 to TRBJ1-2; the D is unclear. This CDR3 region has 13 residues. Germline V gene sequence: CDR1 SGHAT, CDR2 FQNNGV. Trimming cost V 5 bases and J 6 bases, with 13 bases left between them. The CDR3 DNA is TGTGCCAGCAGCCCGCGCGGGGATGATGGCTACACCTTC. Amino acids: CASSPRGDDGYTF.

The chain links TRBV11-2 to TRBJ2-7, with 10 positions matching TRBD2. Per the germline V gene, CDR1 is SGHAT and CDR2 is FQNNGV. Germline trimming cut 4 bases from V and 4 bases from J; bases unmatched to any gene: 13. The CDR3 covers 17 residues. CDR3 in amino acids: CASSSISLAGYEYEQYF. CDR3 in DNA: TGTGCCAGCAGCTCAATCTCACTAGCGGGATACGAGTACGAGCAGTACTTC.

The CDR3 spells CASSADSYTEAFF. The CDR3 bases are TGTGCCAGCAGCGCGGACAGCTACACTGAAGCTTTCTTT. V gene TRBV5-5 combines with J gene TRBJ1-1, with D perhaps TRBD1 (6 bases). V gave up 4 bases and J gave up 3 bases, with 10 bases separating them. Looked up from germline, CDR1 is SGHKS and CDR2 is YYEKEE (reference sequence). This CDR3 has 13 residues. Full variable domain (outside the CDR3, taken from reference TRBV5-5 and TRBJ1-1): DAGVTQSPTHLIKTRGQQVTLRCSPISGHKSVSWYQQVLGQGPQFIFQYYEKEERGRGNFPDRFSARQFPNYSSELNVNALLLGDSALYLCASSADSYTEAFFGQGTRLTVV.

V is TRBV9 and J is TRBJ2-2; D is ambiguous. The CDR3 spans 11 residues. Germline CDR1 is SGDLS and CDR2 is YYNGEE. Trimming took off 5 bases at V and 8 bases at J, with 7 bases between the two ends. The CDR3 here is CASSSHGELFF. In nucleotides, the CDR3 is TGTGCCAGCAGTTCCCATGGGGAGCTGTTTTTT.

The chain links TRBV19 to TRBJ2-7; 9 bases agree with TRBD1. Germline CDR1 reads LNHDA; CDR2 reads SQIVND (reference sequence). J gave up 0 bases and V 11 bases, and 5 bases lay outside the gene matches. The CDR3 has 13 residues. The CDR3 loop reads CASWDRVSYEQYF. CDR3 sequence (DNA): TGTGCCTCATGGGACAGGGTCTCCTACGAGCAGTACTTC.

The chain combines TRBV6-2 or TRBV6-3 with TRBJ2-7; tentatively, D is TRBD2 (6 bases). Germline V lookup: CDR1 MNHEY, CDR2 SVGEGT. V shed 5 bases and J shed 5 bases, with 16 bases lying between them. This CDR3 contains 14 residues. CDR3 DNA: TGTGCCAGCAGTATAACCCCGGGAGACCACGAGCAGTACTTC. This codes for CASSITPGDHEQYF.

The gene calls are TRBV7-9 and TRBJ2-5, with D possibly TRBD1 on 5 matching bases. The CDR3 is 16 residues long. Per the germline V gene, CDR1 is SEHNR and CDR2 is FQNEAQ (reference sequence). The V end lost 2 bases, the J end lost 4 bases, and 17 bases lay between the germline ends. CDR3 sequence: CASSLISGLTGETQYF. The CDR3 DNA follows: TGTGCCAGCAGCTTAATCTCAGGGCTCACGGGAGAGACCCAGTACTTC.

The rearrangement links TRBV5-1 to TRBJ1-3; 12 positions agree with TRBD1. Germline V gene lookup returns CDR1 SGHRS and CDR2 YFSETQ. The CDR3 runs to 17 residues. Unmatched junction bases numbered 11, after V lost 3 bases and J lost 7 bases. In nucleotides, the CDR3 is TGCGCCAGCAGCTGGACGGGACAGGGGGCTGGGGCGAACACCATATATTTT. It specifies CASSWTGQGAGANTIYF.

The chain uses TRBV5-5 and TRBJ1-5; D may be TRBD1 (5 bases). The CDR3 contains 13 residues. Germline CDR1 and CDR2: SGHKS and YYEKEE (reference sequence). V lost 0 bases to trimming and J lost 5 bases, with 6 bases between them. Here the CDR3 DNA reads TGTGCCAGCAGCTTGGGCAGGGATCAGCCCCAGCATTTT. It specifies CASSLGRDQPQHF.

The chain is built from TRBV19 and TRBJ2-3, with 7 bases aligning to TRBD1. Germline CDR1 is LNHDA and CDR2 is SQIVND (reference sequence). CDR3 length equals 15 residues. The V and J ends lost 5 bases and 0 bases, in that order; junction bases with no gene match: 5. CDR3 loop: CASSDRDSSTDTQYF. CDR3 nucleotide sequence: TGTGCCAGTAGTGACCGGGACAGTAGCACAGATACGCAGTATTTT.

V and J are TRBV14 and TRBJ1-2; D unresolved. CDR1 is SGHDN, CDR2 FVKESK, per germline. Trimming removed 4 bases from V and 3 bases from J, with 12 bases in between. The CDR3 totals 14 residues. The CDR3 DNA sequence: TGTGCCAGCAGCCCTCAGAACCTTGACTATGGCTACACCTTC. Translated, it gives CASSPQNLDYGYTF.

This chain connects TRBV11-3 to TRBJ2-7; D possibly corresponds to TRBD2 (5 bases). Per germline, CDR1 SGHNT and CDR2 YENEEA. V lost 5 bases and J 3 bases, leaving 11 bases between the germline ends. The CDR3 totals 13 residues. The CDR3 nucleotides are TGTGCCAGCAGCCCCCGGGATAACTACGAGCAGTACTTC. It specifies CASSPRDNYEQYF.